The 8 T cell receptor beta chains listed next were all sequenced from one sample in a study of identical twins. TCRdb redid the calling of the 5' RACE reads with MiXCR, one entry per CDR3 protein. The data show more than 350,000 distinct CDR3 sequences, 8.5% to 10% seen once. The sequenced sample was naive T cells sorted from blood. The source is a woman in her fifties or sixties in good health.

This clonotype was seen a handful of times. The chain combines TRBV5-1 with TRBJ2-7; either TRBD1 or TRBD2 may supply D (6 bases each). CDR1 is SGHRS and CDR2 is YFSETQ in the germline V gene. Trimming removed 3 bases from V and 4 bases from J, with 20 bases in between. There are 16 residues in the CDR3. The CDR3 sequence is CASSSGAGPGSYEQYF. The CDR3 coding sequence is TGCGCCAGCAGCTCGGGGGCTGGGCCGGGGTCTTACGAGCAGTACTTC.

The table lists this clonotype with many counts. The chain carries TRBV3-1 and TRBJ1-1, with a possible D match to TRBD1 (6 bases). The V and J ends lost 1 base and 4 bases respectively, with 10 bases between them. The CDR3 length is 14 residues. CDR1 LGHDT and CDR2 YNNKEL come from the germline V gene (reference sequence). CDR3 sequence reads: CASSQVQGSTEAFF. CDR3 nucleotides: TGTGCCAGCAGCCAAGTACAGGGCTCCACTGAAGCTTTCTTT.

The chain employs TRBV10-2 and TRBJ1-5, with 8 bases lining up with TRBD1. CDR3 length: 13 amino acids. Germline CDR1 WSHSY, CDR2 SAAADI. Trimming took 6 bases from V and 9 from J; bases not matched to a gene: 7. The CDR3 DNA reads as TGCGCCAGCAGCTCGGACAGGGAAAGGCCCCAGCATTTT. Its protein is CASSSDRERPQHF.

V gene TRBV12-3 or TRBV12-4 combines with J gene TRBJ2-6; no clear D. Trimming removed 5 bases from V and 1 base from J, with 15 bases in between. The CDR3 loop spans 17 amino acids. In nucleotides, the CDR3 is TGTGCCAGCAGTCCATGGGCCTCTATTTCTGGGGCCAACGTCCTGACTTTC. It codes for CASSPWASISGANVLTF.

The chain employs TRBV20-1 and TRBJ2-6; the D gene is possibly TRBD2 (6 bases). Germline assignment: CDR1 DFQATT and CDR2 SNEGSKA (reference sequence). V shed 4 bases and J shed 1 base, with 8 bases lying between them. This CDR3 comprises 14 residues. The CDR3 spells CSAIGSSGANVLTF. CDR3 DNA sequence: TGCAGTGCTATCGGGAGTTCTGGGGCCAACGTCCTGACTTTC.

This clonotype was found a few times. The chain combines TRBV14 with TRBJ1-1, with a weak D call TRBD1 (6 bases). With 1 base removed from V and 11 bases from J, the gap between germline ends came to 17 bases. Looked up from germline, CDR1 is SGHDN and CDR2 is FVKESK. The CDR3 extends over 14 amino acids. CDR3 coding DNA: TGTGCCAGCAGCCAAGTTACGGTTCAGGGGCTGGCTTTCTTT. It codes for CASSQVTVQGLAFF.

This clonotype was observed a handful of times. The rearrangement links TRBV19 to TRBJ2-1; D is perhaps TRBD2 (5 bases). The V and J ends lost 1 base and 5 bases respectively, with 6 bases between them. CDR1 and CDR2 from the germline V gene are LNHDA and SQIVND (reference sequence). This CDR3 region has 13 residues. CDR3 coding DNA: TGTGCCAGTAGTATAGTTAGCGACAATGAGCAGTTCTTC. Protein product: CASSIVSDNEQFF.

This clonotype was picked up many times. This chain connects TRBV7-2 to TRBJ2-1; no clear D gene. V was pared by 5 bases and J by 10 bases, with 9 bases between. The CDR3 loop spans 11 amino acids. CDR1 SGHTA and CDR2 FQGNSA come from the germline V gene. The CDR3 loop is CASSQLEEQFF. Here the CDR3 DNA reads TGTGCCAGCAGCCAGCTAGAGGAGCAGTTCTTC. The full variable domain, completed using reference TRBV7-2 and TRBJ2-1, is GAGVSQSPSNKVTEKGKDVELRCDPISGHTALYWYRQSLGQGLEFLIYFQGNSAPDKSGLPSDRFSAERTGGSVSTLTIQRTQQEDSAVYLCASSQLEEQFFGPGTRLTVL.